This TCR beta chain was sequenced during a study of T-cell memory formation after mild COVID-19. In the study overall: TCR clustering was largely donor specific.

Study outcomes and limitations: Among clones contracting day 15 to 85, CD4/CD8 was balanced, whereas later expanders leaned CD4+.

In regard to this clonotype: What it binds is unknown.

From the 5' RACE reads, TCRdb called clonotypes with MiXCR, one entry per CDR3 protein. This sample carries more than 150,000 distinct CDR3 sequences, under 20% of them seen once, and the ten largest clones take 3% to 4.5%. Germline V gene sequence: CDR1 LGHNT, CDR2 FRNRAP. V lost 5 bases to trimming and J lost 0 bases, with 13 bases between them. The CDR3 contains 15 residues. The chain links TRBV12-5 to TRBJ1-2, with D perhaps TRBD1 (6 bases). The origin of this receptor is a man younger than 35 who had mild COVID-19 (a few samples of this study predate the infection). Cell type and time point are not known. The sequenced sample consisted of PBMCs or a T cell subset sorted from them (not recorded which). Written as DNA, the CDR3 is TGTGCTAGTGGTCTCACCAGGGGAACTAACTATGGCTACACCTTC. As protein: CASGLTRGTNYGYTF.